This T cell receptor beta chain was documented in a study of CD8+ T cells in alopecia areata. Findings and caveats of the study: Scalp lesions, especially in alopecia totalis/universalis, had higher clonality than normal scalp.

Peripheral blood samples and lesional scalp punch biopsies were obtained from alopecia areata patients. cDNA prepared by RNA extraction and subsequent reverse transcription served as the template for sequencing. Measured with immunoSEQ multiplex PCR; TCRdb has only the in-frame clones, and not every one. The sample carries fewer than 10,000 clones, 67% recorded once. As concerns this clone: As yet, its antigen is unknown.

Sequenced input: skin. This receptor was obtained from a human donor with alopecia areata.

The CDR3 here is CASTTDLGNTEAFF. CDR3 bases: TGTGCCAGCACCACCGATTTAGGGAACACTGAAGCTTTCTTT. The rearrangement links TRBV6-4 to TRBJ1-1; D unclear. Germline V gene data show CDR1 as MRHNA and CDR2 as SNTAGT. The CDR3 is made up of 14 amino acids. V lost 7 bases to trimming and J lost 1 base, with 13 bases between them.